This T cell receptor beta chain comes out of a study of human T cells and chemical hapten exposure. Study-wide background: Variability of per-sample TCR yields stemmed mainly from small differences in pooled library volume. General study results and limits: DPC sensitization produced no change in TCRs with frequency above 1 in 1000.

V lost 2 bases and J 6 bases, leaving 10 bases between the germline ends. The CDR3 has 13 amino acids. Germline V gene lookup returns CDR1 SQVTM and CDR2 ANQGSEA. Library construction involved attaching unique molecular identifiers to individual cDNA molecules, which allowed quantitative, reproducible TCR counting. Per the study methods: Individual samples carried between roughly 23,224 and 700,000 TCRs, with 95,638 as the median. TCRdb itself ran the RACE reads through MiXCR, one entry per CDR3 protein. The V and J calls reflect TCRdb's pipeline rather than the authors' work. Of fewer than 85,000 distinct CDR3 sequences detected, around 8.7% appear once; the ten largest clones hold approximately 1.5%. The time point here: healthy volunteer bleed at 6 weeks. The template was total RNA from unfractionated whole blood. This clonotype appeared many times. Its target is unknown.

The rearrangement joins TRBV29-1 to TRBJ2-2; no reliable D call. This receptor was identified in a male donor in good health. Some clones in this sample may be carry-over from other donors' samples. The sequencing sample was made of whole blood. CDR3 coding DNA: TGCAGCGTTGAATCTAGGTTATCCGGGGAGCTGTTTTTT. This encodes CSVESRLSGELFF.